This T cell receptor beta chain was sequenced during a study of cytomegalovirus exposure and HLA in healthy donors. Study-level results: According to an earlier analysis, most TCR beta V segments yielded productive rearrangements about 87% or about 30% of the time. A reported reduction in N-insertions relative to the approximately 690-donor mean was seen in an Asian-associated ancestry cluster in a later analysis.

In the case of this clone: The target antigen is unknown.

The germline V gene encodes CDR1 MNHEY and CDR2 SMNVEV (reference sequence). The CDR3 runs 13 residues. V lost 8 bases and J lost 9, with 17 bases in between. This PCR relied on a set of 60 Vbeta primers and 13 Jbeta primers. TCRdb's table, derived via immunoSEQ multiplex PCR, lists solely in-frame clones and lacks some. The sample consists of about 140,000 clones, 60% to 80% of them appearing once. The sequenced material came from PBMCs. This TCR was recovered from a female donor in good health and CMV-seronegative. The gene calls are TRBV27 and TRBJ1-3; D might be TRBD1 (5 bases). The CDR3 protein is CASALGGGGTIYF. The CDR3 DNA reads TGTGCCAGCGCCCTGGGTGGGGGAGGCACCATATATTTT.